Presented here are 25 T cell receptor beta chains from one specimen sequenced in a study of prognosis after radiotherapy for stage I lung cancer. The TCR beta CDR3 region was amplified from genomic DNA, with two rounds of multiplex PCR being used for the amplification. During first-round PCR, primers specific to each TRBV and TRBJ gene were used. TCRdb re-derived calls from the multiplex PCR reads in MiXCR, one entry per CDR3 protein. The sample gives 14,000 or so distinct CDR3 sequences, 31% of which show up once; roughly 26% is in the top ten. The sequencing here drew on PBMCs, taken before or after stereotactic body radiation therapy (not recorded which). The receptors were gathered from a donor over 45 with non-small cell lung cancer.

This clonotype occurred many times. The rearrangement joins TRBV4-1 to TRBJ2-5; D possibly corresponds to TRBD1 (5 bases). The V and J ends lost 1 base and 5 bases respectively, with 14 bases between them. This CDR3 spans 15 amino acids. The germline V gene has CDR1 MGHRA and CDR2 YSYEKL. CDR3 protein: CASSQVGRTKETQYF. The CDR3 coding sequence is TGCGCCAGCAGCCAAGTGGGGCGGACCAAGGAGACCCAGTACTTC.

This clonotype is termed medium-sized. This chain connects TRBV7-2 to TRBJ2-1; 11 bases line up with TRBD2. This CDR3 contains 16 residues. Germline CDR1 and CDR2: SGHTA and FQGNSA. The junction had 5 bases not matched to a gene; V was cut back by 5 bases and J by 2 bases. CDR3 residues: CASSLTSGGPYNEQFF. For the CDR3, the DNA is TGTGCCAGCAGCCTAACTAGCGGGGGTCCCTACAATGAGCAGTTCTTC.

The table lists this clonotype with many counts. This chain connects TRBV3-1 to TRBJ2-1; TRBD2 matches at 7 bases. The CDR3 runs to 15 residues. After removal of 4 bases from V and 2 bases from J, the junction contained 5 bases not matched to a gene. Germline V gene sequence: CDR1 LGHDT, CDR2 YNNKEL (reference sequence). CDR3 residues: CASSPAGEPYNEQFF. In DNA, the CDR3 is TGTGCCAGCAGCCCGGCGGGGGAACCCTACAATGAGCAGTTCTTC.

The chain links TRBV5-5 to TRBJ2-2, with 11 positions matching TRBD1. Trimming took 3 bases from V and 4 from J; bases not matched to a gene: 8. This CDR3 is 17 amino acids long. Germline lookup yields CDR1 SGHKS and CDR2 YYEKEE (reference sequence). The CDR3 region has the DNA TGTGCCAGCAGCTATGGACAGGGGGCAGGGGTCACCGGGGAGCTGTTTTTT. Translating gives CASSYGQGAGVTGELFF.

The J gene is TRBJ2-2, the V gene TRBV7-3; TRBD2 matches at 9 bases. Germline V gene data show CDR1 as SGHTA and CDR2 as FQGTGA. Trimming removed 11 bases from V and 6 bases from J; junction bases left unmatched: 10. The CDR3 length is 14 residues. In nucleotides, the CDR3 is TGTGCCGTCAGCCAGAGCGGGAGGCCCGGGGAGCTGTTTTTT. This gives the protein CAVSQSGRPGELFF.

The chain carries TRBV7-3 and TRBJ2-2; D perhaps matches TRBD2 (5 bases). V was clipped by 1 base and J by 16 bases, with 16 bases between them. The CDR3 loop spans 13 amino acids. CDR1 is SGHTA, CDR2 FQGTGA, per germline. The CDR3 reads CASSLKLTGDPFF. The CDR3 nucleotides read TGTGCCAGCAGCTTAAAGTTGACCGGGGATCCGTTTTTT.

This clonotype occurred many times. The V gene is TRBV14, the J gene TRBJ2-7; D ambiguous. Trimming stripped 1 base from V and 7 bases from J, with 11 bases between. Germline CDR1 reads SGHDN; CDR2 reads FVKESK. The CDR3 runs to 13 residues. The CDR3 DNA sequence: TGTGCCAGCAGCCAAGGCACCGCCGGGGAGCAGTACTTC. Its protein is CASSQGTAGEQYF.

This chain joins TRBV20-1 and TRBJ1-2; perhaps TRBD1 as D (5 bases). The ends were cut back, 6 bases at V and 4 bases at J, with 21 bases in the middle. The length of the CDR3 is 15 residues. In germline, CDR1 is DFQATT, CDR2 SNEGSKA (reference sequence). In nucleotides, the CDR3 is TGCAGTGCCGCCTGGTCGGGGACCGGGGGCTATGGCTACACCTTC. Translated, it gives CSAAWSGTGGYGYTF.

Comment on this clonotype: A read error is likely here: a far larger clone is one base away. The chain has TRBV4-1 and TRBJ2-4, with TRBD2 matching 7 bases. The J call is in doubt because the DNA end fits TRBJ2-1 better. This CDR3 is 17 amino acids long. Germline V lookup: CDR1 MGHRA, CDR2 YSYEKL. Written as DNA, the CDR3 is TGCGCCAGCAGCCAAGGGTTCCTTAGCAGGGAGGGCAATCAGCAGTTCTTC. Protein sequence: CASSQGFLSREGNQQFF.

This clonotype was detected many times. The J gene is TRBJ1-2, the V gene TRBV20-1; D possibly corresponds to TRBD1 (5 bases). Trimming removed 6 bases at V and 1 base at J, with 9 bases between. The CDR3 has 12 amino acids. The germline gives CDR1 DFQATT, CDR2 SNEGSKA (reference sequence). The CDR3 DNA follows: TGCAGTGCGATTGACAGTAACTATGGCTACACCTTC. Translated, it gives CSAIDSNYGYTF.

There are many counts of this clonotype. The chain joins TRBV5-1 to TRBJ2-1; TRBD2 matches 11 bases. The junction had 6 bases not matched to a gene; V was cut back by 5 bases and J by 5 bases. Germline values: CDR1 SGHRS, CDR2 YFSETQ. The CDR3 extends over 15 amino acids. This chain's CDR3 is CASSPTSGVNNEQFF. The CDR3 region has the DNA TGCGCCAGCAGTCCGACTAGCGGGGTAAACAATGAGCAGTTCTTC.

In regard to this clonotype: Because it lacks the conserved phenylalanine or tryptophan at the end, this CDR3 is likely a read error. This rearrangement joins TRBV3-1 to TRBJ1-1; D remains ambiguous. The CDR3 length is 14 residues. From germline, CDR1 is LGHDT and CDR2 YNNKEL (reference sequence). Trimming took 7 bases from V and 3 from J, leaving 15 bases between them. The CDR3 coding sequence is TGTGCCAGCAACCGGCTAAGTGGGTACACTGAAGCTTTCTCT. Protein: CASNRLSGYTEAFS.

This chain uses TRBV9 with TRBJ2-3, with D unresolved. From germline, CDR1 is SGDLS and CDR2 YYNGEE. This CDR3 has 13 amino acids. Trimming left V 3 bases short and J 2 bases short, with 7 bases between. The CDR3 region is CASSAPATDTQYF. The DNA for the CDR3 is TGTGCCAGCAGCGCCCCTGCCACAGATACGCAGTATTTT. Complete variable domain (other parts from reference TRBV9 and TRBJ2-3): DSGVTQTPKHLITATGQRVTLRCSPRSGDLSVYWYQQSLDQGLQFLIQYYNGEERAKGNILERFSAQQFPDLHSELNLSSLELGDSALYFCASSAPATDTQYFGPGTRLTVL.

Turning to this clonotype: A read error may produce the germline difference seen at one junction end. CDR3 protein: CARSSRTGADTQYF. CDR3 sequence (DNA): TGCGCCAGGAGCAGCAGGACAGGGGCAGATACGCAGTATTTT. The chain combines TRBV11-2 with TRBJ2-3; 9 bases fit TRBD1. The CDR3 extends over 14 amino acids. CDR1 SGHAT and CDR2 FQNNGV come from the germline V gene. Looking up the rest from reference TRBV11-2 and TRBJ2-3 gives the full variable domain: EAGVAQSPRYKIIEKRQSVAFWCNPISGHATLYWYQQILGQGPKLLIQFQNNGVVDDSQLPKDRFSAERLKGVDSTLKIQPAKLEDSAVYLCARSSRTGADTQYFGPGTRLTVL.

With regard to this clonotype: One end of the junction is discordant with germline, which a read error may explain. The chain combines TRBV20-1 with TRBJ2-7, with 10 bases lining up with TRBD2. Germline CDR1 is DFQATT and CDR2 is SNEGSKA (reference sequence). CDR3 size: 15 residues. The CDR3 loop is CSATISGLASFEKYF. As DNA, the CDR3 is TGCAGTGCTACAATCTCGGGACTAGCGTCCTTCGAGAAGTACTTC.

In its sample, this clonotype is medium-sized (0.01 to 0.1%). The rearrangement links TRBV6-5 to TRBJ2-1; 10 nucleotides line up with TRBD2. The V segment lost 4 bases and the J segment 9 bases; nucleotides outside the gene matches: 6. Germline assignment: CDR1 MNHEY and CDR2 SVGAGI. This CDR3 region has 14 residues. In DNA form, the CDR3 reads TGTGCCAGCAGTTCTAGCGGGAGCCGGACTGAGCAGTTCTTC. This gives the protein CASSSSGSRTEQFF.

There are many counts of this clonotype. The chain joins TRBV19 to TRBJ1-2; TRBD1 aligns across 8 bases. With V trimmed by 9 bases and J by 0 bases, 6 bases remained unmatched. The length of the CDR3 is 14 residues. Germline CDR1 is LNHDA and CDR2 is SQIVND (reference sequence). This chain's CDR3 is CASRDRGSNYGYTF. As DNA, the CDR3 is TGTGCCAGCCGAGACAGGGGCTCTAACTATGGCTACACCTTC. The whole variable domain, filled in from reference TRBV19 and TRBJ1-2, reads DGGITQSPKYLFRKEGQNVTLSCEQNLNHDAMYWYRQDPGQGLRLIYYSQIVNDFQKGDIAEGYSVSREKKESFPLTVTSAQKNPTAFYLCASRDRGSNYGYTFGSGTRLTVV.

This CDR3 is CASSLTSVSNEQFF. The CDR3 DNA reads as TGTGCCAGCAGCTTGACTAGCGTGAGCAATGAGCAGTTCTTC. The rearrangement links TRBV5-4 to TRBJ2-1; TRBD2 agrees at 7 bases. This CDR3 comprises 14 residues. J was trimmed by 6 bases and V by 1 base; bases with no gene match: 4. The germline V gene has CDR1 SGHNT and CDR2 YYREEE (reference sequence).

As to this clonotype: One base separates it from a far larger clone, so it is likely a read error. CDR3: CASSPNLSEQLF. Here the CDR3 DNA reads TGTGCCAGCAGTCCTAATCTGAGTGAGCAGTTATTC. The chain uses TRBV28 and TRBJ2-5; D gene uncertain. Germline CDR1 and CDR2: MDHEN and SYDVKM. This CDR3 contains 12 residues.

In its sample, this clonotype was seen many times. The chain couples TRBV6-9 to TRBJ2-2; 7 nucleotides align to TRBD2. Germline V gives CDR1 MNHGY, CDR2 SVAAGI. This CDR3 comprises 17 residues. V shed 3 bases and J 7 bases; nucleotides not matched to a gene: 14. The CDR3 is CASSYSRSGDYGGELFF. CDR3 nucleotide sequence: TGTGCCAGCAGTTACTCCCGAAGCGGGGACTACGGCGGGGAGCTGTTTTTT.

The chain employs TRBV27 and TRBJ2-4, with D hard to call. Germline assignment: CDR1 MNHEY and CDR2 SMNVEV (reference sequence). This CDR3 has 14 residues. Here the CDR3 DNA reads TGTGCAAGAAGTTCCCAAGCAGCCAAAAACATTCAGTACTTC. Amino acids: CARSSQAAKNIQYF.

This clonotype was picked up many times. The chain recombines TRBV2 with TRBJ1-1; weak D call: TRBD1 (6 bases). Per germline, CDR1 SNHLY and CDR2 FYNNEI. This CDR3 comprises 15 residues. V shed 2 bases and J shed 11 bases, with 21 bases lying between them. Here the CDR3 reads CASSESRYRVIMAFF. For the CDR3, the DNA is TGTGCCAGCAGTGAATCCCGGTACAGGGTTATAATGGCTTTCTTT.

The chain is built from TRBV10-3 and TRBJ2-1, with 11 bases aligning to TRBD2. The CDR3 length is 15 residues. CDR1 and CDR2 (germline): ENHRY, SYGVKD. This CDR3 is CDVSSGTSGDNEQFF. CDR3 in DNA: TGTGACGTCAGCTCCGGGACTAGCGGAGACAATGAGCAGTTCTTC.

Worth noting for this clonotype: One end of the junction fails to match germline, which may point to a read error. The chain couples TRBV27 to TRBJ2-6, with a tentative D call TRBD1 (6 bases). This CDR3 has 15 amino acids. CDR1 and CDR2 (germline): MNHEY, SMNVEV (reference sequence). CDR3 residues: CASSFRSSGDNVMTF. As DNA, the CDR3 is TGTGCCAGCAGTTTTAGGAGCTCTGGGGACAACGTCATGACTTTC.

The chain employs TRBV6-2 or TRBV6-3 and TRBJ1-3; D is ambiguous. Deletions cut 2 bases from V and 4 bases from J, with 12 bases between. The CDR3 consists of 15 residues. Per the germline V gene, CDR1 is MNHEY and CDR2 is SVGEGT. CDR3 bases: TGTGCCAGCAGTTACACGGGAATCTCCGGAAACACCATATATTTT. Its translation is CASSYTGISGNTIYF.